One T cell receptor (beta chain) is described in this entry. No antigen is known for it. The repertoire was sequenced with immunoSEQ multiplex PCR; TCRdb's copy has only in-frame clones and lacks some. The sample has about 2.1 million clones, 93% seen once; the top ten hold 1.5% to 2%. The data belong to a study of shared clonotypes between healthy human individuals. Unmatched junction bases numbered 8, after V lost 6 bases and J lost 6 bases. CDR3 length equals 14 residues. CDR1 is SNHLY, CDR2 FYNNEI, per germline. Cells designated naive CD8 were CD45RO-negative and were positively selected for CCR7, with terminally differentiated effector memory CD45RA+ cells excluded. Notes on the study in general: Some clonotypes were shared by all four sorted-subset donors, while others were not shared. The non-shared ones had lower generation probabilities than the shared ones.

Sequenced: naive CD8+ T cells from PBMCs. The TCR sequence derives from a young man in good health. Some clones in this sample may be carry-over from other donors' samples. The chain couples TRBV2 to TRBJ2-7; 10 bases map to TRBD1. The chain's CDR3 is CASSSGTGVAEQYF. The CDR3 region has the DNA TGTGCCAGCAGCTCCGGGACAGGGGTTGCCGAGCAGTACTTC.